These 3 T cell receptor beta chains were all obtained from the same sample, sequenced in a study of OX40 agonist ivuxolimab in advanced cancers. The repertoire was sequenced with immunoSEQ multiplex PCR; TCRdb's copy has only in-frame clones and lacks some. The sample holds around 84,000 clones; about 90% are singletons and the top ten take 9.5% to 11%. The sample in question was CD4+ or CD8+ T cells sorted from blood, obtained in a trial of the OX40 agonist ivuxolimab. These receptors all come from an adult with an advanced solid tumor such as melanoma, head and neck, liver or kidney cancer.

The rearrangement uses TRBV7-9 and TRBJ2-7; D not certain. The CDR3 has 12 amino acids. Trimming shortened V by 1 base and J by 6 bases, and 7 bases separated the two germline ends. CDR1 is SEHNR and CDR2 is FQNEAQ in the germline V gene (reference sequence). Here the CDR3 DNA reads TGTGCCAGCAGCTTAGGGTTTGGCGAGCAGTACTTC. Translating gives CASSLGFGEQYF.

The table lists this clone with a count of one. The J gene is TRBJ1-6, the V gene TRBV11-3; 7 bases align to TRBD1. The CDR3 loop spans 12 amino acids. Germline V gives CDR1 SGHNT, CDR2 YENEEA. The V and J ends lost 8 bases and 8 bases, in that order; junction bases with no gene match: 3. The CDR3, as DNA: TGTGCCAGCCGACAGGGAGATTCACCCCTCCACTTT. Translating gives CASRQGDSPLHF.

The V gene is TRBV27, the J gene TRBJ1-1; 9 nucleotides line up with TRBD1. Germline loops: CDR1 MNHEY, CDR2 SMNVEV (reference sequence). Trimming cost V 5 bases and J 6 bases; bases outside gene matches: 10. This CDR3 region has 15 residues. This chain's CDR3 is CASSLFSTGGAEAFF. The CDR3 nucleotides read TGTGCCAGCAGTCTCTTTTCGACAGGGGGTGCTGAAGCTTTCTTT.